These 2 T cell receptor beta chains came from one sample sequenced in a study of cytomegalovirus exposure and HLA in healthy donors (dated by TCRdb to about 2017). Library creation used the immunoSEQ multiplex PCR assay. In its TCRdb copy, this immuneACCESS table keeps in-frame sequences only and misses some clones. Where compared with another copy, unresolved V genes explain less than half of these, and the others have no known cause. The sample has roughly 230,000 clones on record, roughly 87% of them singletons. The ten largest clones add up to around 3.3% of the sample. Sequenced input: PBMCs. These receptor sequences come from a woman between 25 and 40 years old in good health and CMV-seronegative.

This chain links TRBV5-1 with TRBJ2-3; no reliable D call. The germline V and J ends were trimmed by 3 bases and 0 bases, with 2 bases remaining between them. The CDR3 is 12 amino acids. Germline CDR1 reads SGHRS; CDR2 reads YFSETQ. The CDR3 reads CASSYSTDTQYF. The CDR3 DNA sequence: TGCGCCAGCAGCTACAGCACAGATACGCAGTATTTT.

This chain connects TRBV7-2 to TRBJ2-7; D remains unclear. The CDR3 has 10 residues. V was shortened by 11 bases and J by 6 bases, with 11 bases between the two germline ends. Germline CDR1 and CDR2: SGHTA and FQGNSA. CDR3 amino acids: CAGLAGEQYF. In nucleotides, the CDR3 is TGTGCCGGCTTAGCCGGCGAGCAGTACTTC.